What follows are 18 T cell receptor beta chains derived from one specimen sequenced in a study of blood T cell repertoires in COVID-19. This table comes from immunoSEQ multiplex PCR, and its TCRdb copy is limited to in-frame clones, with some not included. Of about 75,000 clones in the sample, roughly 88% are singletons; the top ten hold approximately 20%. Sample: peripheral blood. The receptors come from a woman aged 45-60 years with acute or convalescent COVID-19.

CDR3 sequence reads: CASCDRDISPLHF. DNA of the CDR3: TGTGCCAGTTGCGACAGGGATATCTCACCCCTCCACTTT. The chain recombines TRBV19 with TRBJ1-6, with 7 bases lining up with TRBD1. J lost 10 bases, V lost 8 bases, and 8 bases had no gene match. Looked up from germline, CDR1 is LNHDA and CDR2 is SQIVND (reference sequence). The CDR3 extends over 13 amino acids.

This clone came up once. This chain uses TRBV6-5 with TRBJ2-1, with a weak D call TRBD1 (5 bases). Germline CDR1 reads MNHEY; CDR2 reads SVGAGI. There are 14 residues in the CDR3. Trimming left V 4 bases short and J 0 bases short, with 7 bases between. CDR3 sequence reads: CASSSGISYNEQFF. Here the CDR3 DNA reads TGTGCCAGCAGTTCAGGGATCTCCTACAATGAGCAGTTCTTC.

This chain joins TRBV4-2 and TRBJ2-7; 8 nucleotides agree with TRBD2. The CDR3 has 17 residues. CDR1 is LGHNA and CDR2 is YNFKEQ in the germline V gene. The V gene end was trimmed by 5 bases and the J gene end by 3 bases; junction bases not matched to a gene: 15. CDR3 sequence reads: CASSAHDRPRGVYEQYF. The CDR3 region has the DNA TGTGCCAGCAGCGCTCATGACCGCCCGCGGGGGGTCTACGAGCAGTACTTC.

The genes are TRBV6-1 and TRBJ1-2; 7 nucleotides match TRBD1. V gave up 6 bases and J gave up 3 bases; unmatched junction bases: 7. CDR1 MNHNS and CDR2 SASEGT come from the germline V gene. CDR3 length equals 14 residues. The CDR3 DNA sequence: TGTGCCAGCAGCCGGGACAGTGTGGACTATGGCTACACCTTC. Protein product: CASSRDSVDYGYTF.

The gene calls are TRBV5-5 and TRBJ2-2, with unresolved D. Trimming shortened V by 4 bases and J by 7 bases, and 14 bases separated the two germline ends. CDR1 is SGHKS, CDR2 YYEKEE, per germline (reference sequence). This CDR3 comprises 14 residues. The CDR3 DNA follows: TGTGCCAGCAGCCTCCTGGCGGCGGACGGGGAGCTGTTTTTT. The encoded protein is CASSLLAADGELFF.

The rearrangement joins TRBV4-3 to TRBJ1-2, with D unresolved. The CDR3 extends over 15 amino acids. Trimming removed 0 bases at V and 8 bases at J, with 16 bases between. Germline values: CDR1 LGHNA, CDR2 YSLEER. The CDR3 sequence is CASSQDGGSGKGYTF. CDR3 DNA: TGCGCCAGCAGCCAAGATGGAGGGTCGGGCAAGGGCTACACCTTC.

Concerning this clone itself: Sequence at one end of the junction differs from germline and may be a read error. The V and J genes are TRBV7-7 and TRBJ2-5; 9 bases are a match to TRBD1. Germline CDR1 and CDR2: SSHAT and FNYEAQ (reference sequence). The CDR3 has 14 amino acids. The CDR3 loop is CASSLGTGTETQYF. The CDR3 region has the DNA TGTGCTAGCAGCTTGGGGACAGGGACCGAGACCCAGTACTTC.

This clone was observed a single time. The chain uses TRBV7-9 and TRBJ1-2; D is unclear. The length of the CDR3 is 12 residues. Germline V CDR1 and CDR2: SEHNR, FQNEAQ (reference sequence). V was trimmed by 5 bases and J by 5 bases, leaving 9 bases between them. CDR3 sequence (DNA): TGTGCCAGCAGCCCCCCCCAGTATGGCTACACCTTC. Residues: CASSPPQYGYTF.

J is TRBJ1-1 and V is TRBV2; TRBD1 is a possible D gene (5 bases). Germline CDR1 is SNHLY and CDR2 is FYNNEI. V lost 2 bases and J lost 5, with 15 bases in between. This CDR3 comprises 15 residues. The CDR3, as DNA: TGTGCCAGCAGTGAATCTTACAGGTCGTGGACTGAAGCTTTCTTT. It is translated as CASSESYRSWTEAFF.

V gene TRBV2 combines with J gene TRBJ1-6; D is uncertain. Germline CDR1 and CDR2: SNHLY and FYNNEI. CDR3 length equals 13 residues. Trimming cost V 5 bases and J 5 bases, with 7 bases left between them. The CDR3: CASSRDNNSPLHF. CDR3 bases: TGTGCCAGCAGTCGGGATAATAATTCACCCCTCCACTTT.

The chain has TRBV27 and TRBJ1-2; TRBD1 matches at 8 bases. Germline assignment: CDR1 MNHEY and CDR2 SMNVEV (reference sequence). The CDR3 is made up of 16 amino acids. Unmatched junction bases numbered 11, after V lost 5 bases and J lost 3 bases. The CDR3 sequence is CASSPRTGYFYYGYTF. CDR3 nucleotide sequence: TGTGCCAGCAGTCCAAGGACAGGGTATTTTTACTATGGCTACACCTTC.

This sequence joins TRBV19 and TRBJ2-1; 9 bases align to TRBD1. CDR3 size: 14 residues. Germline CDR1 reads LNHDA; CDR2 reads SQIVND (reference sequence). With V trimmed by 7 bases and J by 10 bases, 11 bases remained unmatched. DNA of the CDR3: TGTGCCAGTAACCCAGACAGGGGGATGAGCGAGCAGTTCTTC. It encodes CASNPDRGMSEQFF.

The chain has TRBV6-5 and TRBJ2-3; TRBD2 matches 8 bases. Germline V gene lookup returns CDR1 MNHEY and CDR2 SVGAGI. The CDR3 runs to 15 residues. V shed 6 bases and J 3 bases; nucleotides not matched to a gene: 8. The CDR3 region is CASRVAGPMTDTQYF. The CDR3, as DNA: TGTGCCAGCAGGGTAGCGGGACCTATGACAGATACGCAGTATTTT.

The chain carries TRBV7-2 and TRBJ2-7; 7 bases are shared with TRBD1. The J segment lost 1 base and the V segment lost 5 bases, leaving 8 bases of the junction unmatched. CDR1 and CDR2 (germline): SGHTA, FQGNSA. The CDR3 contains 15 residues. The CDR3 loop is CASSLTGMASYEQYF. DNA for the CDR3: TGTGCCAGCAGCCTGACAGGGATGGCGTCCTACGAGCAGTACTTC. Based on the CDR3 plus reference TRBV7-2 and TRBJ2-7, the full variable domain is GAGVSQSPSNKVTEKGKDVELRCDPISGHTALYWYRQSLGQGLEFLIYFQGNSAPDKSGLPSDRFSAERTGGSVSTLTIQRTQQEDSAVYLCASSLTGMASYEQYFGPGTRLTVT.

The gene calls are TRBV28 and TRBJ1-1; D is ambiguous. Looked up from germline, CDR1 is MDHEN and CDR2 is SYDVKM. The ends were cut back, 3 bases at V and 3 bases at J, with 8 bases in the middle. The CDR3 sequence is 13 residues long. The CDR3 sequence: CASSFPGYTEAFF. In nucleotides, the CDR3 is TGTGCCAGCAGTTTCCCGGGATACACTGAAGCTTTCTTT.

This chain uses TRBV6-5 with TRBJ2-5; a possible D gene is TRBD1 (5 bases). Deletions cut 7 bases from V and 7 bases from J, with 19 bases between. This CDR3 contains 14 residues. Germline lookup yields CDR1 MNHEY and CDR2 SVGAGI. The CDR3: CASKTSGSSATQYF. The CDR3 nucleotides read TGTGCCAGCAAAACCTCAGGGTCCTCCGCGACCCAGTACTTC.

The CDR3 protein is CASSLEGGRTEAFF. In nucleotides, the CDR3 is TGTGCCAGCAGCCTGGAGGGGGGGCGAACTGAAGCTTTCTTT. The chain recombines TRBV28 with TRBJ1-1; D might be TRBD1 (6 bases). Trimming took 6 bases from V and 5 from J, leaving 16 bases between them. This CDR3 spans 14 amino acids. Per germline, CDR1 MDHEN and CDR2 SYDVKM.

CDR3 coding DNA: TGCGCCAGCAGCCGGGAAAGATCGGGGCTAGCGGGGAACAATGAGCAGTTCTTC. It encodes CASSRERSGLAGNNEQFF. The chain couples TRBV4-1 to TRBJ2-1; 9 bases agree with TRBD2. Looked up from germline, CDR1 is MGHRA and CDR2 is YSYEKL. The CDR3 covers 18 residues. The trim removed 4 bases at V and 5 bases at J, leaving 15 bases unmatched.